This note documents a single TCR beta chain sequence. CDR3 length: 14 amino acids. The V end was cut by 0 bases, the J end by 3 bases, with 9 bases between. Per the germline V gene, CDR1 is LNHDA and CDR2 is SQIVND (reference sequence). Amplified TCR beta CDR3 regions came from RNA transcripts. A set of HTBI primers served as the primers for a first-round RT-PCR of the TCR CDR3. TCRdb re-called the multiplex PCR reads with MiXCR, one entry per CDR3 protein. The table shows approximately 560,000 distinct CDR3 sequences, with just over 45% occurring only once. The sample belongs to a study of T cells in Graves' hyperthyroidism and ophthalmopathy. Hyperthyroidism in the patients, aged 18 to 65, was newly diagnosed and under 2 months in duration.

Sequencing was carried out using peripheral blood or thyroid tissue (not recorded which). The V gene is TRBV19, the J gene TRBJ2-7, with D perhaps TRBD2 (6 bases). This receptor was obtained from a woman aged 18-29 years with Graves' hyperthyroidism. The CDR3 protein is CASSIDAGRYEQYF. CDR3 nucleotide sequence: TGTGCCAGTAGTATAGATGCGGGACGCTACGAGCAGTACTTC.